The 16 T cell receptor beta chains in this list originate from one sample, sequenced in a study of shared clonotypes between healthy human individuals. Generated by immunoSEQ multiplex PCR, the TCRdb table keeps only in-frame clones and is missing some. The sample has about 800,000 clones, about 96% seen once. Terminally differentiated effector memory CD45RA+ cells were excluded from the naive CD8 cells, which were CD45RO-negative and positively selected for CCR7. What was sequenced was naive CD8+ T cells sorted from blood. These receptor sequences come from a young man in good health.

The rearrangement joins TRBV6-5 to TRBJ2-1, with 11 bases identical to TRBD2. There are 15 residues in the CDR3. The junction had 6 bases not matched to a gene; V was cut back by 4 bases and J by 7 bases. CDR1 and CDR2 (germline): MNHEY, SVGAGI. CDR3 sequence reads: CASSSLAGGPNEQFF. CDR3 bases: TGTGCCAGCAGTTCCTTAGCGGGAGGGCCAAATGAGCAGTTCTTC.

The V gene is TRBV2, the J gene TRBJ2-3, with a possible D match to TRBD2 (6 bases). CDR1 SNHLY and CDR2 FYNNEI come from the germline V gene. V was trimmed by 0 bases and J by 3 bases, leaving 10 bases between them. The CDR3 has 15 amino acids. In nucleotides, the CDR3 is TGTGCCAGCAGTGAAGCGCGGCTAGCGACAGATACGCAGTATTTT. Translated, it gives CASSEARLATDTQYF.

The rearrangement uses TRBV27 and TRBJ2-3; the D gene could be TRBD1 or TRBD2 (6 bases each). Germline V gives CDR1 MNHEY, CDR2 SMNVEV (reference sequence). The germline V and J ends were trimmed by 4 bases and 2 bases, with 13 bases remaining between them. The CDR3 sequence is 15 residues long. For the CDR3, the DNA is TGTGCCAGCAGTTCCGACGGGGGCGTCACAGATACGCAGTATTTT. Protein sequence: CASSSDGGVTDTQYF.

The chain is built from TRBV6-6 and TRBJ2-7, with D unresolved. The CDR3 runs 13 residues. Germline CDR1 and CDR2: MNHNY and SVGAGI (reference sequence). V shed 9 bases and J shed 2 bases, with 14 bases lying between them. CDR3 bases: TGTGCCAGTTCGATTTATCGGGCCTACGAGCAGTACTTC. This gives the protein CASSIYRAYEQYF.

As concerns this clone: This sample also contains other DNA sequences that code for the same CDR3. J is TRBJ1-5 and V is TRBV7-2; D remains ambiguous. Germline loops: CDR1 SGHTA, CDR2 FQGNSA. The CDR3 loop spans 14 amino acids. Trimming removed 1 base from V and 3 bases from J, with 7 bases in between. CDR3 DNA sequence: TGTGCCAGCAGCTTAGAGGGTTCCAATCAGCCCCAGCATTTT. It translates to CASSLEGSNQPQHF.

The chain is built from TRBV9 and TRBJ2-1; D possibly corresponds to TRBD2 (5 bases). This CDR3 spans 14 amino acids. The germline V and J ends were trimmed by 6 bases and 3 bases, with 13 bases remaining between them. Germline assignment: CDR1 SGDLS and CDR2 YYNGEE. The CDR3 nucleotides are TGTGCCAGCACGCCGCCGGGGATCTACAATGAGCAGTTCTTC. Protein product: CASTPPGIYNEQFF.

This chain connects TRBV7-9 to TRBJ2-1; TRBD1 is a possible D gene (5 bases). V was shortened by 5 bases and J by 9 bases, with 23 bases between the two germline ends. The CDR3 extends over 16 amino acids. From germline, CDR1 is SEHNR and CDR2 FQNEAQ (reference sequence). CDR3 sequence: CASSPVLGQGRGEQFF. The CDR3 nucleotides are TGTGCCAGCAGCCCCGTTTTGGGGCAGGGAAGGGGTGAGCAGTTCTTC.

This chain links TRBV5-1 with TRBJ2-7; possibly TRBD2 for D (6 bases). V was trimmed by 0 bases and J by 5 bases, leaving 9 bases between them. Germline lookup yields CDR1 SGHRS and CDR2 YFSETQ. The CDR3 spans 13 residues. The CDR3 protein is CASSLAPSDEQYF. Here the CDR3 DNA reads TGCGCCAGCAGCTTGGCCCCTAGCGACGAGCAGTACTTC.

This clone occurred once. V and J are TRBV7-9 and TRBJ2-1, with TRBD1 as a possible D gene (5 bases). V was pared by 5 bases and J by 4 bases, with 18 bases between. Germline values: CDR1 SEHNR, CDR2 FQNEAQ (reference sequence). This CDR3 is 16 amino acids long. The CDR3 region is CASSRPSRQIYNEQFF. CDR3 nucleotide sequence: TGTGCCAGCAGCCGACCCTCCCGACAGATATACAATGAGCAGTTCTTC.

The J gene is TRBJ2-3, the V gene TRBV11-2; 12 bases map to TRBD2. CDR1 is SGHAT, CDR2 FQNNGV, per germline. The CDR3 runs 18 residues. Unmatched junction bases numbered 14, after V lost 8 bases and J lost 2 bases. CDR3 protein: CASSHNSGTSGSTDTQYF. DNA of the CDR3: TGTGCCAGCTCCCATAATTCCGGGACTAGCGGGTCCACAGATACGCAGTATTTT.

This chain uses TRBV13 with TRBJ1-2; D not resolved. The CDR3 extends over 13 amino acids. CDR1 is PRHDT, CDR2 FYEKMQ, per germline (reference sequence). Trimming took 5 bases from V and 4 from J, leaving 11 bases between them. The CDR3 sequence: CASSGDGPYGYTF. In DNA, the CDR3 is TGTGCCAGCAGCGGAGACGGACCCTATGGCTACACCTTC. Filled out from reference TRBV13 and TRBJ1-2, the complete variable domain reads AAGVIQSPRHLIKEKRETATLKCYPIPRHDTVYWYQQGPGQDPQFLISFYEKMQSDKGSIPDRFSAQQFSDYHSELNMSSLELGDSALYFCASSGDGPYGYTFGSGTRLTVV.

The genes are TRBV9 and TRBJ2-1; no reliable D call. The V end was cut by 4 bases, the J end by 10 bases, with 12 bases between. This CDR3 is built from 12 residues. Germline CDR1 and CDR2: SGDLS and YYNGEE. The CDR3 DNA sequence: TGTGCCAGCAGCACCGACCAGAGGGAGCAGTTCTTC. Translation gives CASSTDQREQFF.

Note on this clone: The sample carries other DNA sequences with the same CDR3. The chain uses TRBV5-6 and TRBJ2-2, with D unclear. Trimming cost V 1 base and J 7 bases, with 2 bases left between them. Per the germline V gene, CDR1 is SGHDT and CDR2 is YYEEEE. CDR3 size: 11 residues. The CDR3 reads CASSLSGELFF. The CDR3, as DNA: TGTGCCAGCAGCTTGAGCGGGGAGCTGTTTTTT.

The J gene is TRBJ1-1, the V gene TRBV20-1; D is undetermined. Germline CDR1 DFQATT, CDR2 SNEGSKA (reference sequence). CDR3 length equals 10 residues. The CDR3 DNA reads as TGCTACCCCGCGAACACTGAAGCTTTCTTT. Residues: CYPANTEAFF.

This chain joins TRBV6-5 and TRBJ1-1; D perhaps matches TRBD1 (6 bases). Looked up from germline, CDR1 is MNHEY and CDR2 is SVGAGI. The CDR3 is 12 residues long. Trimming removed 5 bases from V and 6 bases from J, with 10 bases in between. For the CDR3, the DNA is TGTGCCAGCAGTGCCGGGACACCTGAAGCTTTCTTT. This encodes CASSAGTPEAFF.

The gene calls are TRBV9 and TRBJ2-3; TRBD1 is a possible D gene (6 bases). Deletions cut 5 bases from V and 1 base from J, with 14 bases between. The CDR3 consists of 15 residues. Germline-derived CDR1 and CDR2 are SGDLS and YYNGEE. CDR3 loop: CASSRQDGRTDTQYF. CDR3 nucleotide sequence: TGTGCCAGCAGTCGACAGGACGGACGCACAGATACGCAGTATTTT.